This is a list of T cell receptor beta chains from one sample in a study of cytomegalovirus exposure and HLA in healthy donors. TCRdb's copy holds only in-frame clones and misses some; the assay was immunoSEQ multiplex PCR. The profile covers roughly 77,000 clones, with 67% appearing a single time and about 6.9% taken by the ten largest. Sequencing was carried out using PBMCs. All receptors derive from a woman aged 50 to 60 in good health and CMV-seropositive. The CDR3 runs from the conserved cysteine through the conserved F or W. Each record gives: clone size, V gene, J gene, D gene, CDR3 protein, CDR3 DNA. D genes are given only for firm matches. Where a row states a size, it is once, few, many or the class of an expanded clone; other rows omit it.

NA,TRBV6-1,TRBJ1-2,NA,CASRPDSLKGYTF,TGTGCCAGCAGACCGGACAGCCTAAAGGGCTACACCTTC
few,TRBV27,TRBJ1-3,TRBD1,CASSYRGNDAGNTIYF,TGTGCCAGCAGCTACAGGGGGAATGACGCTGGAAACACCATATATTTT
NA,TRBV7-9,TRBJ2-5,NA,CSSSLWAETQYF,TGTTCCAGCAGCTTATGGGCAGAGACCCAGTACTTC
NA,TRBV7-9,TRBJ1-2,NA,CASSVQGGYGYTF,TGTGCCAGCAGCGTACAGGGAGGGTATGGCTACACCTTC
few,TRBV10-3,TRBJ1-5,TRBD1,CAISGTDPSSNQPQHF,TGTGCCATCAGCGGGACAGATCCATCTAGCAATCAGCCCCAGCATTTT
few,TRBV4-1,TRBJ1-4,NA,CASSQESATNEKLFF,TGCGCCAGCAGCCAAGAGAGCGCAACTAATGAAAAACTGTTTTTT
NA,TRBV6-6,TRBJ2-3,NA,CASSYGRGLSTDTQYF,TGTGCCAGCAGTTACGGGCGCGGGCTTAGCACAGATACGCAGTATTTT
once,TRBV28,TRBJ1-5,TRBD1,CASWDRDGNQPQHF,TGTGCCAGCTGGGACAGGGACGGCAATCAGCCCCAGCATTTT
NA,TRBV28,TRBJ1-2,NA,CASSQTRDGYTF,TGTGCCAGCAGCCAAACTAGAGACGGCTACACCTTC
few,TRBV10-1,TRBJ2-1,NA,CASSESGQGNEQFF,TGCGCCAGCAGTGAGTCGGGGCAGGGCAATGAGCAGTTCTTC
NA,TRBV14,TRBJ2-5,TRBD1,CASSQNRGGGTQYF,TGTGCCAGCAGCCAAAACAGGGGCGGAGGGACCCAGTACTTC
medium-sized,TRBV5-8,TRBJ1-4,NA,CASSLLVYSGEKLFF,TGTGCCAGCAGCTTGCTAGTCTACTCGGGGGAAAAACTGTTTTTT
NA,TRBV7-3,TRBJ2-1,NA,CASSAIQGTEQFF,TGTGCCAGCAGCGCGATTCAGGGGACTGAGCAGTTCTTC
few,TRBV10-3,TRBJ1-4,TRBD1,CAISESYRITDRGGKLFF,TGTGCCATCAGTGAGTCTTATAGAATAACGGACAGGGGGGGAAAACTGTTTTTT
NA,TRBV27,TRBJ1-2,TRBD1,CASSLEGTGLIVGYTF,TGTGCCAGCAGTTTGGAAGGGACAGGGCTCATTGTAGGCTACACCTTC
few,TRBV2,TRBJ1-6,TRBD1,CASSRSAGTGLSNSPLHF,TGTGCCAGCAGTCGAAGCGCCGGGACAGGGCTGAGCAATTCACCCCTCCACTTT
NA,TRBV5-1,TRBJ2-1,TRBD2,CASSLGAGVAYNEQFF,TGCGCCAGCAGCTTGGGTGCGGGGGTCGCCTACAATGAGCAGTTCTTC
once,TRBV9,TRBJ2-1,NA,CASSVEGTYNEQFF,TGTGCCAGCAGCGTAGAGGGGACCTACAATGAGCAGTTCTTC
NA,TRBV5-1,TRBJ1-1,NA,CASSLEGTKNTEAFF,TGCGCCAGCAGCTTGGAAGGGACAAAGAACACTGAAGCTTTCTTT
few,TRBV6-4,TRBJ2-1,TRBD2,CASSETPAGGNEQFF,TGTGCCAGCAGTGAAACCCCAGCGGGGGGCAATGAGCAGTTCTTC
NA,TRBV6-4,TRBJ2-3,NA,CASSMSQQGRDTQYF,TGTGCCAGCAGCATGTCCCAACAGGGCCGAGATACGCAGTATTTT
NA,TRBV7-9,TRBJ2-2,TRBD2,CASSPTGGGVTGELFF,TGTGCCAGCAGCCCAACCGGCGGGGGGGTAACCGGGGAGCTGTTTTTT
NA,TRBV18,TRBJ1-2,NA,CASSPGRGADYGYTF,TGTGCCAGCTCACCAGGTCGCGGGGCTGACTATGGCTACACCTTC
NA,TRBV6-5,TRBJ1-2,NA,CASSYSSEGGYTF,TGTGCCAGCAGTTACTCGTCCGAGGGTGGCTACACCTTC
NA,TRBV10-3,TRBJ1-6,TRBD1,CAIREAGGFFGSPLHF,TGTGCCATCAGGGAGGCAGGGGGCTTTTTTGGTTCACCCCTCCACTTT
NA,TRBV7-3,TRBJ2-7,NA,CASSLWRSGEQYF,TGTGCCAGCAGCTTATGGCGATCGGGGGAGCAGTACTTC
NA,TRBV4-1,TRBJ1-1,TRBD1,CASTGPRGQQAFF,TGCGCCAGCACCGGACCTAGGGGACAGCAAGCTTTCTTT
NA,TRBV11-2,TRBJ2-1,NA,CASSPVVGGRYNEQFF,TGTGCCAGCAGCCCTGTGGTCGGGGGGCGATACAATGAGCAGTTCTTC
NA,TRBV5-1,TRBJ1-4,NA,CASSFLSSTNEKLFF,TGCGCCAGCAGCTTTTTGTCCTCAACTAATGAAAAACTGTTTTTT
NA,TRBV7-9,TRBJ2-7,TRBD1,CSSTGAEYEQYF,TGTTCCAGCACAGGGGCAGAGTACGAGCAGTACTTC
NA,TRBV2,TRBJ1-6,NA,CASISGRGSPLHF,TGTGCCAGCATTTCAGGGCGAGGTTCACCCCTCCACTTT
NA,TRBV19,TRBJ1-4,NA,CASRSTGTHFEKLFF,TGTGCCAGTAGAAGTACCGGGACACATTTTGAAAAACTGTTTTTT
few,TRBV21-1,TRBJ2-1,NA,CASRRRRRDNEQFF,TGTGCCAGCAGGCGAAGGAGGAGGGACAATGAGCAGTTCTTC
few,TRBV28,TRBJ1-4,NA,CASSFEQGNEKLFF,TGTGCCAGCAGTTTCGAACAGGGCAATGAAAAACTGTTTTTT
NA,TRBV5-4,TRBJ1-2,TRBD1,CASSVGRTGGDNYGYTF,TGTGCCAGCAGCGTAGGAAGGACAGGAGGGGATAACTATGGCTACACCTTC
NA,TRBV6-6,TRBJ1-2,TRBD1,CASIDGQGNGYTF,TGTGCCAGCATTGATGGACAGGGTAATGGCTACACCTTC
NA,TRBV5-6,TRBJ2-2,NA,CASSSVGLRRELFF,TGTGCCAGCAGCTCCGTCGGCCTGAGGAGGGAGCTGTTTTTT
NA,TRBV4-2,TRBJ1-5,NA,CASSQDHDQPQHF,TGTGCCAGCAGCCAAGATCATGATCAGCCCCAGCATTTT
NA,TRBV10-2,TRBJ2-5,TRBD2,CASSESSGGALGETQYF,TGCGCCAGCAGTGAGTCGAGCGGGGGGGCACTCGGAGAGACCCAGTACTTC
NA,TRBV4-1,TRBJ1-1,NA,CASSQDGSHTEAFF,TGCGCCAGCAGCCAAGATGGCAGTCACACTGAAGCTTTCTTT
NA,TRBV7-7,TRBJ2-3,NA,CASSKTSGVSTDTQYF,TGTGCTAGCAGCAAGACGTCAGGCGTTAGCACAGATACGCAGTATTTT